A single sample gave rise to the 10 T cell receptor beta chains below, sequenced in a study of vaccination and CD4 T cells after COVID-19. Described treatment: roughly 11-day PBMC culture with coronavirus spike peptide pools or control peptides (ViraFEST assay). Cultured CD4+ T cell DNA was sequenced using the Oncomine TCR Beta short-read assay. TCRdb re-analysed the PCR reads in MiXCR, keeping a single row per CDR3 protein. This sample carries several thousand distinct CDR3 sequences, around 57% of them seen once, and the ten largest clones take 7.5% to 9%. For these TCRs, the target antigens are not known. The specimen sequenced was CD4+ T cells from blood, cultured in vitro. The source is a human donor who had recovered from COVID-19.

This sequence joins TRBV20-1 and TRBJ2-1; 7 bases are a match to TRBD2. Germline CDR1 DFQATT, CDR2 SNEGSKA (reference sequence). The CDR3 spans 12 residues. V trimming: 6 bases; J trimming: 7 bases; junction bases outside the gene matches: 6. This CDR3 reads CSAQRDTNEQFF. CDR3 bases: TGCAGTGCCCAGCGGGATACGAATGAGCAGTTCTTC.

The genes are TRBV7-9 and TRBJ2-5, with no clear D. The germline V and J ends were trimmed by 5 bases and 0 bases, with 10 bases remaining between them. Germline CDR1 is SEHNR and CDR2 is FQNEAQ (reference sequence). There are 14 residues in the CDR3. The CDR3 region has the DNA TGTGCCAGCAGCCATAGTATGTACCAAGAGACCCAGTACTTC. This encodes CASSHSMYQETQYF. Using reference TRBV7-9 and TRBJ2-5 for the parts outside the CDR3, the full variable domain is DTGVSQNPRHKITKRGQNVTFRCDPISEHNRLYWYRQTLGQGPEFLTYFQNEAQLEKSRLLSDRFSAERPKGSFSTLEIQRTEQGDSAMYLCASSHSMYQETQYFGPGTRLLVL.

This clonotype was observed a handful of times. The chain links TRBV7-2 to TRBJ1-2; no firm D call. The germline V gene encodes CDR1 SGHTA and CDR2 FQGNSA. The CDR3 is made up of 14 amino acids. V lost 7 bases and J lost 2, with 14 bases in between. CDR3 protein: CASKPRGPNYGYTF. In nucleotides, the CDR3 is TGTGCCAGCAAACCTCGAGGGCCCAACTATGGCTACACCTTC.

This sequence joins TRBV30 and TRBJ1-2; D is undetermined. Germline lookup yields CDR1 GTSNPN and CDR2 SVGIG (reference sequence). The CDR3 extends over 13 amino acids. Trimming stripped 4 bases from V and 5 bases from J, with 14 bases between. CDR3 residues: CAWKVGGQYGYTF. The CDR3, as DNA: TGTGCCTGGAAGGTTGGTGGGCAGTATGGCTACACCTTC.

This clonotype showed up just a few times. The chain uses TRBV27 and TRBJ2-6, with D unclear. This CDR3 is 17 amino acids long. Germline V gene lookup returns CDR1 MNHEY and CDR2 SMNVEV (reference sequence). Trimming removed 5 bases at V and 4 bases at J, with 18 bases between. The CDR3 sequence: CASSLNQKVGGANVLTF. The CDR3 coding sequence is TGTGCCAGCAGTCTGAATCAAAAGGTAGGCGGGGCCAACGTCCTGACTTTC.

This clonotype was picked up a small number of times. This chain uses TRBV7-6 with TRBJ2-2; no clear D gene. The germline V gene has CDR1 SGHVS and CDR2 FNYEAQ. Trimming pared 5 bases from V and 2 bases from J, leaving 12 bases between. The CDR3 is 15 residues long. The CDR3 spells CASSRTPINTGELFF. The CDR3 DNA sequence: TGTGCCAGCAGCCGGACCCCTATTAACACCGGGGAGCTGTTTTTT.

The J gene is TRBJ1-5, the V gene TRBV6-1; 8 nucleotides line up with TRBD1. The V gene end was trimmed by 7 bases and the J gene end by 7 bases; junction bases not matched to a gene: 12. The CDR3 contains 15 residues. CDR1 and CDR2 from the germline V gene are MNHNS and SASEGT. CDR3 in amino acids: CASTTGQGGAQPQHF. In nucleotides, the CDR3 is TGTGCCAGCACCACAGGACAGGGAGGGGCACAGCCCCAGCATTTT.

The table lists this clonotype with a few counts. The chain uses TRBV14 and TRBJ1-6, with TRBD1 matching over 12 bases. Germline V CDR1 and CDR2: SGHDN, FVKESK. The CDR3 contains 16 residues. V trimming: 4 bases; J trimming: 12 bases; junction bases outside the gene matches: 10. CDR3 in amino acids: CASSPMGTGGALPLHF. Here the CDR3 DNA reads TGTGCCAGCAGCCCTATGGGGACAGGGGGCGCGTTACCCCTCCACTTT.

This chain connects TRBV5-4 to TRBJ2-4; D tentatively fits TRBD1 or TRBD2 (6 bases each). This CDR3 is 16 amino acids long. The germline V and J ends were trimmed by 0 bases and 0 bases, with 10 bases remaining between them. In germline, CDR1 is SGHNT, CDR2 YYREEE (reference sequence). The CDR3 loop reads CASSLAGGLAKNIQYF. CDR3 nucleotides: TGTGCCAGCAGCTTGGCCGGGGGCCTAGCCAAAAACATTCAGTACTTC.

The chain's CDR3 is CSAREGGAGEQFF. In DNA, the CDR3 is TGCAGTGCTAGAGAGGGCGGCGCAGGCGAGCAGTTCTTC. The chain carries TRBV20-1 and TRBJ2-1; D is uncertain. There are 13 residues in the CDR3. Germline CDR1 and CDR2: DFQATT and SNEGSKA (reference sequence). Trimming left V 0 bases short and J 10 bases short, with 13 bases between.